This TCR beta chain was found in a study of shared clonotypes between healthy human individuals (dated by TCRdb to 2020 to 2022). For context, the study as a whole: A couple of women and a few men aged 18 to 49 years were included in the cohort. To estimate repertoire size and how much clonotypes are shared between individuals, the study performed deep sequencing of blood TCR repertoires from five healthy adults. Each donor's leukapheresis produced roughly between roughly 0.85 and 10 billion PBMCs. For each donor, CD4 naive and CD4 memory were each run on three plates, CD8 naive on two plates, and CD8 memory on one plate. Libraries were prepared and TCR repertoires were sequenced by different laboratories using diverse techniques, in order to increase sequencing depth and limit assay-specific biases.

Counted from cysteine to phenylalanine, this CDR3 has 16 amino acids. Only the CDR3 region is kept as DNA, spanning 48 bases read in frame from base 1. V is reduced by 5 bases and J by 6 bases, leaving a spacing of 20 bases between them. Taken from the germline V gene (reference sequence), the CDR1 and CDR2 loops are SEHNR and FQNEAQ. CD8 naive samples consisted of CD45RO-negative cells that were positively selected for CCR7, yielding a CD45RA+CCR7+ population without TemRA cells. Donors were healthy HIV-negative adults with no recently reported acute infections or vaccinations. All donors were Caucasian adults living in Nashville, Tennessee, USA. Blood was obtained by leukapheresis, after which PBMCs were separated by Ficoll-Histopaque density gradient centrifugation and cryopreserved in liquid nitrogen vapor phase. Analytical flow cytometry was used to check the purity and quantity of each magnetically sorted T cell population. Genomic DNA was isolated from every sorted fraction and measured by UV absorbance on a Nanodrop 2000c.

What the work shows at the level of the full study, not this receptor alone: Compared with non-shared clonotypes, the clonotypes found in all four sorted-subset donors had higher generation probabilities. Even with the large sequencing depth, rarefaction of the sorted-subset datasets indicated that sequencing was incomplete. Pairwise subsampling indicated that sequencing depth was expected to affect the degree of clonotype sharing among donors. Approximately 5% of naive CD4, 3.5% of naive CD8, roughly 2.5% of memory CD4, and about 0.4% of memory CD8 clonotypes were shared across several donors. Larger estimated clonotype richness was generally found for naive subsets than for memory subsets. Sampling was restricted to blood, and TCR repertoires in tissue are likely to differ from TCR repertoires in blood. The genetic and exposure-history diversity represented was limited by the small number of donors.

For this clone: Its cognate antigen has yet to be identified. Base qualities are not recorded, but no much larger clone differs from it by a single base.

Using the deep immunoSEQ assay, multiplex PCR amplified TCR CDR3 regions from genomic DNA. Extracted genomic DNA from each cell subset was distributed evenly across all wells of several immunoSEQ 96-well plates, and each plate was treated as a replicate. For sorted subsets, around 200 ng genomic DNA, equal to about 30,000 T cell genomes, was loaded into each replicate PCR. Purified libraries were quantified with a Qubit 3.0 fluorometer, sized on a Bioanalyzer 2100, and re-quantified with the KAPA Library Quantification kit. Every immunoSEQ 96-well plate was sequenced on a dedicated single-read 150-cycle Illumina NextSeq 550 flow cell. From the authors' description of their analysis: The immunoSEQ output contained only junctional sequences without quality scores, so filtering could not match that applied to full-length reads. Sequences were annotated with PyIR, a Python wrapper for IgBLAST v1.9, using IMGT germline references to assign V/J genes and CDR3. Reads were filtered out if the reads had weak V/J assignments (E-value above 1e-6), no CDR3, stop codons, out-of-frame junctions, or ambiguous translated residues. V3J clonotypes were defined as sequences sharing the same inferred V gene, J gene, and CDR3 amino acid sequence. Percentage overlap between repertoires was computed as shared unique clonotypes divided by the size of the smaller repertoire. Three approaches were used to assess repertoire richness: RTK rarefaction, the Chao1 estimator, and Recon v2.1 estimates of unobserved clonotypes. For all TCRbeta clonotypes obtained by the gDNA method from a few donors, generation probabilities were computed with OLGA. This is the immuneACCESS table as TCRdb keeps it, with only in-frame sequences that have V and J called. A part of the clones is gone; compared with another copy, unresolved V genes explain less than half, and the rest is unexplained. Clone size and V and J calls were adopted from that table, with D and trimming inferred from the DNA. For this sample the table gives about 750,000 clones, of which around 93% were detected only once. Around 24% of the sample goes to the ten largest clones.

Input material: naive CD8+ T cells sorted from blood. The cell subset or site label here, explained by the study, means: CD45RA+CCR7+. The clonotype was recovered from a man aged 25-45 years in good health. Recombination connected TRBV7-9 to TRBJ2-1; the D gene identity is not certain. The CDR3 sequence is CASSALRNARVNEQFF. The nucleotide sequence reads as follows: TGTGCCAGCAGCGCCTTAAGGAATGCCCGTGTCAATGAGCAGTTCTTC.